Listed below are T cell receptor beta chains from one sample, sequenced in a study of PD-1 blockade in classical Hodgkin lymphoma. Only in-frame clones appear in the TCRdb table, and some are missing; sequencing was by immunoSEQ multiplex PCR. Of some 15,000 clones listed, around 90% were seen once; the top ten hold approximately 18%. The starting material was CD8+ T cells from blood, obtained before the fourth cycle of nivolumab. Receptors originate from a human donor with classical Hodgkin lymphoma. Both conserved end residues are part of each CDR3. D genes are given only for firm matches. Clone size, where shown, is once, few, many, or a class for clones that have expanded.

TRBD2	TRBV27	TRBJ2-2	.	CASKETSGRLMTGELFF	TGTGCCAGCAAAGAAACTAGCGGGAGGCTAATGACCGGGGAGCTGTTTTTT
TRBD2	TRBV7-9	TRBJ2-1	.	CASSLVREGASGSWFF	TGTGCCAGCAGCTTAGTACGGGAGGGGGCTAGCGGGAGTTGGTTCTTC
TRBD2	TRBV5-1	TRBJ2-1	few	CASSSYSGRSSYNEQFF	TGCGCCAGCAGCTCGTATAGCGGGAGAAGCTCCTACAATGAGCAGTTCTTC
TRBD1	TRBV4-1	TRBJ1-2	.	CASSQDGQGTGPFESF	TGCGCCAGCAGCCAAGATGGCCAAGGGACAGGGCCCTTCGAGAGCTTC
.	TRBV27	TRBJ2-5	.	CASSQTSPSVQETQYF	TGTGCCAGCAGTCAAACCTCCCCTAGCGTCCAAGAGACCCAGTACTTC
.	TRBV6-5	TRBJ1-4	once	CASSYSGGSGEKLFF	TGTGCCAGCAGTTACTCGGGGGGGTCTGGGGAAAAACTGTTTTTT
.	TRBV2	TRBJ2-1	.	CASSGTSWGSYNEQFF	TGTGCCAGCAGCGGTACTAGTTGGGGCTCCTACAATGAGCAGTTCTTC
.	TRBV11-2	TRBJ2-7	.	CASRQHYEQYF	TGTGCCAGCAGGCAGCACTACGAGCAGTACTTC
.	TRBV27	TRBJ1-1	.	CASSEGAEAFF	TGTGCCAGCAGTGAGGGCGCTGAAGCTTTCTTT
TRBD2	TRBV6-1	TRBJ2-7	.	CASSVRAGGSSYEQYF	TGTGCCAGCAGTGTTCGGGCGGGGGGGAGCTCCTACGAGCAGTACTTC
TRBD2	TRBV10-2	TRBJ2-3	.	CASSDSRAGYTQYF	TGCGCCAGCAGTGACTCCCGAGCGGGATATACGCAGTATTTT
.	TRBV19	TRBJ1-1	.	CASSVLSNTEAFF	TGTGCCAGTAGCGTGCTTAGCAACACTGAAGCTTTCTTT
.	TRBV28	TRBJ2-1	once	CASCRGWKYNEQFF	TGTGCCAGCTGCCGGGGATGGAAGTACAATGAGCAGTTCTTC
.	TRBV25-1	TRBJ2-1	.	CASNIVRIARNEQFF	TGTGCCAGCAATATCGTGAGGATTGCGAGGAATGAGCAGTTCTTC
TRBD2	TRBV11-2	TRBJ2-3	.	CASSLGPAGGFADTQYF	TGTGCCAGCAGCTTAGGTCCGGCGGGAGGCTTTGCAGATACGCAGTATTTT
.	TRBV29-1	TRBJ2-7	once	CSVEDGSGARYEQYF	TGCAGCGTTGAAGATGGGTCAGGTGCCCGCTACGAGCAGTACTTC
.	TRBV25-1	TRBJ1-2	.	CASSQGLGYGYTF	TGTGCCAGCAGTCAGGGGTTGGGCTATGGCTACACCTTC
.	TRBV6-5	TRBJ1-4	.	CASSGGEKLFF	TGTGCCAGCAGTGGGGGTGAAAAACTGTTTTTT
.	TRBV7-9	TRBJ1-1	.	CASSSVKNEAFF	TGTGCCAGCAGCTCAGTAAAAAATGAAGCTTTCTTT
TRBD1	TRBV5-6	TRBJ1-2	.	CASSLGRTGLQDYGYTF	TGTGCCAGCAGCTTGGGGCGGACAGGCCTACAAGACTATGGCTACACCTTC
TRBD2	TRBV7-8	TRBJ2-1	.	CASSRLAGGTNEQFF	TGTGCCAGCAGCCGACTAGCGGGGGGGACCAATGAGCAGTTCTTC
.	TRBV4-1	TRBJ2-7	few	CASSQAQPAYEQYF	TGCGCCAGCAGCCAAGCACAGCCGGCCTACGAGCAGTACTTC
TRBD2	TRBV7-6	TRBJ2-3	.	CASSLVLAGAPHTDTQYF	TGTGCCAGCAGCTTAGTCCTAGCGGGGGCCCCCCACACAGATACGCAGTATTTT
.	TRBV5-4	TRBJ1-1	few	CASSLGMNTEAFF	TGTGCCAGCAGCTTAGGGATGAACACTGAAGCTTTCTTT
.	TRBV6-6	TRBJ2-7	.	CASSRKLNPREQYF	TGTGCCAGCAGTCGGAAACTGAATCCTAGGGAGCAGTACTTC
TRBD2	TRBV27	TRBJ2-1	once	CASSLSSLAVYNEQFF	TGTGCCAGCAGTTTATCGTCACTAGCGGTTTACAATGAGCAGTTCTTC
.	TRBV2	TRBJ2-1	.	CASSAFARGPSKNEQFF	TGTGCCAGCAGTGCGTTCGCGCGGGGGCCTTCCAAGAATGAGCAGTTCTTC
.	TRBV28	TRBJ1-4	.	CASSLARDGLEEKLFF	TGTGCCAGCAGTTTAGCCCGGGACGGTCTGGAAGAAAAACTGTTTTTT
TRBD1	TRBV28	TRBJ2-7	.	CASRLTGENEQYF	TGTGCCAGCAGGCTAACAGGGGAGAACGAGCAGTACTTC
TRBD1	TRBV7-2	TRBJ2-1	.	CASSFTGTGGSYEQFF	TGTGCCAGCAGCTTCACCGGGACAGGGGGTTCGTATGAGCAGTTCTTC
.	TRBV5-4	TRBJ2-2	.	CASSFLWTPNTGELFF	TGTGCCAGCAGCTTTCTGTGGACACCCAACACCGGGGAGCTGTTTTTT
.	TRBV27	TRBJ1-1	once	CASSTTAGNTEAFF	TGTGCCAGCAGTACGACAGCCGGGAACACTGAAGCTTTCTTT
.	TRBV28	TRBJ2-1	.	CASSDNEQFF	TGTGCCAGCAGTGACAATGAGCAGTTCTTC
.	TRBV7-9	TRBJ2-7	.	CASSPGVGTYEQYF	TGTGCCAGCAGCCCTGGGGTGGGCACCTACGAGCAGTACTTC
.	TRBV19	TRBJ2-5	.	CASSMVMEETQYF	TGTGCCAGTAGTATGGTGATGGAAGAGACCCAGTACTTC
.	TRBV20-1	TRBJ2-5	.	CSARETQYF	TGCAGTGCTAGAGAGACCCAGTACTTC
TRBD2	TRBV7-6	TRBJ2-1	.	CASSLEFVSGTSGSHEQFF	TGTGCCAGCAGCTTAGAATTTGTTTCAGGGACTAGCGGGAGTCATGAGCAGTTCTTC
.	TRBV18	TRBJ2-5	once	CASSPPSGHLQETQYF	TGTGCCAGCTCACCACCGTCGGGACACCTACAAGAGACCCAGTACTTC
TRBD1	TRBV5-1	TRBJ2-7	.	CASSQIGQGAYEQYF	TGCGCCAGCAGCCAGATCGGACAGGGGGCCTACGAGCAGTACTTC
.	TRBV4-1	TRBJ1-2	few	CASSQEPSNYGYTF	TGCGCCAGCAGCCAAGAACCCAGTAACTATGGCTACACCTTC
.	TRBV6-1	TRBJ1-5	once	CASSGLSNQPQHF	TGTGCCAGCAGTGGTCTTAGCAATCAGCCCCAGCATTTT
TRBD1	TRBV5-4	TRBJ2-5	once	CASTPDRQETQYF	TGTGCCAGCACCCCGGACAGGCAAGAGACCCAGTACTTC
TRBD1	TRBV5-1	TRBJ1-1	.	CASSYQGDTEAFF	TGCGCCAGCAGCTACCAGGGGGACACTGAAGCTTTCTTT
.	TRBV28	TRBJ1-1	once	CASSLIGYTEAFF	TGTGCCAGCAGTTTAATTGGGTACACTGAAGCTTTCTTT
.	TRBV19	TRBJ1-1	.	CASSQGHTEAFF	TGTGCCAGTAGTCAGGGCCACACTGAAGCTTTCTTT
.	TRBV7-9	TRBJ2-7	.	CASSLAGTEQYF	TGTGCCAGCAGCTTAGCCGGGACCGAGCAGTACTTC
.	TRBV21-1	TRBJ2-7	.	CASSTGTGTMRNLSYEQYF	TGTGCCAGCAGCACCGGGACAGGGACCATGCGGAACCTTTCCTACGAGCAGTACTTC
.	TRBV5-5	TRBJ1-6	.	CASSMTLVVEVWGLSPLHF	TGTGCCAGCAGCATGACTCTTGTTGTTGAGGTTTGGGGACTCTCACCCCTCCACTTT
.	TRBV7-9	TRBJ2-2	.	CASSLAEPGELFF	TGTGCCAGCAGCTTAGCGGAGCCCGGGGAGCTGTTTTTT
TRBD1	TRBV11-3	TRBJ2-7	.	CASSLGQGSDEQYF	TGTGCCAGCAGCTTAGGACAGGGGAGCGACGAGCAGTACTTC
.	TRBV13	TRBJ2-7	.	CASSLPREWYEQYF	TGTGCCAGCAGCTTACCTCGGGAGTGGTACGAGCAGTACTTC
.	TRBV5-8	TRBJ1-3	.	CASSLGSGTGNTIYF	TGTGCCAGCAGCTTGGGGTCTGGGACTGGAAACACCATATATTTT
.	TRBV27	TRBJ2-6	.	CASADVGSMGWANVLTF	TGTGCCAGCGCCGATGTAGGCAGCATGGGGTGGGCCAACGTCCTGACTTTC